The rows below give T cell receptor beta chains drawn from one sample of a study of cytomegalovirus exposure and HLA in healthy donors. TCRdb keeps only in-frame clones here, not all; method: immunoSEQ multiplex PCR. The sample yields more than 95,000 clones, approximately 91% seen once. Sequencing input: PBMCs. The receptors derive from a man younger than 30 in good health and CMV-seropositive. CDR3s leave out the opening cysteine and the closing phenylalanine or tryptophan. Fields, in order: J gene, V gene, clone size, CDR3 protein. Clone sizes are given selectively: once, few, many, or a class where the clone is expanded.

J gene: TRBJ2-3
V gene: TRBV27
clone size: .
CDR3 protein: ASSLSPSGDPDTQY

J gene: TRBJ2-7
V gene: TRBV6-5
clone size: .
CDR3 protein: ASSFRTGGTAQY

J gene: TRBJ1-1
V gene: TRBV5-1
clone size: .
CDR3 protein: ASSYDSSTEAF

J gene: TRBJ1-1
V gene: TRBV2
clone size: .
CDR3 protein: ASRPGTGGTEAF

J gene: TRBJ2-7
V gene: TRBV28
clone size: .
CDR3 protein: ASTYPRTPSGSYEQY

J gene: TRBJ2-3
V gene: TRBV7-8
clone size: .
CDR3 protein: ASSLPSGGGWDTQY

J gene: TRBJ2-5
V gene: TRBV5-1
clone size: .
CDR3 protein: ASSLSEETQY

J gene: TRBJ2-7
V gene: TRBV10-3
clone size: .
CDR3 protein: AIRSLVQGGPYEQY

J gene: TRBJ1-2
V gene: TRBV7-9
clone size: .
CDR3 protein: ASTGNGYGYT

J gene: TRBJ2-2
V gene: TRBV6-5
clone size: .
CDR3 protein: ASSRQGLAGELF

J gene: TRBJ1-4
V gene: TRBV19
clone size: .
CDR3 protein: ASSTGEPSEKLF

J gene: TRBJ1-1
V gene: TRBV27
clone size: few
CDR3 protein: ASSLSRNTEAF

J gene: TRBJ1-5
V gene: TRBV5-8
clone size: .
CDR3 protein: ASSVQGYSNQPQH

J gene: TRBJ2-2
V gene: TRBV2
clone size: once
CDR3 protein: AKQDRGNTGELF

J gene: TRBJ2-1
V gene: TRBV11-3
clone size: .
CDR3 protein: ASSLNGGLSYNEQF

J gene: TRBJ1-3
V gene: TRBV19
clone size: .
CDR3 protein: ATSPSTRGAGNTIY

J gene: TRBJ1-1
V gene: TRBV9
clone size: .
CDR3 protein: ASSPSLVENTEAF

J gene: TRBJ2-2
V gene: TRBV4-2
clone size: .
CDR3 protein: ASSPRSGQGVTGELF

J gene: TRBJ2-1
V gene: TRBV5-8
clone size: .
CDR3 protein: ASSPRLPRFYNEQF

J gene: TRBJ1-1
V gene: TRBV6-5
clone size: .
CDR3 protein: ASRILFRGNTEAF

J gene: TRBJ1-2
V gene: TRBV19
clone size: once
CDR3 protein: ATSDPGREANYGYT

J gene: TRBJ1-1
V gene: TRBV5-1
clone size: .
CDR3 protein: ASSPQGTEAF

J gene: TRBJ1-1
V gene: TRBV27
clone size: .
CDR3 protein: ASSLYGEAF

J gene: TRBJ2-1
V gene: TRBV18
clone size: .
CDR3 protein: ATRLAGWQF

J gene: TRBJ2-7
V gene: TRBV5-6
clone size: few
CDR3 protein: ASSLGYYEQY

J gene: TRBJ2-5
V gene: TRBV7-2
clone size: once
CDR3 protein: ASSLGLEETQY

J gene: TRBJ1-4
V gene: TRBV7-8
clone size: .
CDR3 protein: ASSFGGGALYALF

J gene: TRBJ2-2
V gene: TRBV30
clone size: .
CDR3 protein: AGTQGNTGELF

J gene: TRBJ2-7
V gene: TRBV29-1
clone size: .
CDR3 protein: SAGSGGAYEQY

J gene: TRBJ1-2
V gene: TRBV28
clone size: .
CDR3 protein: ASSLGPGQNYGYT

J gene: TRBJ2-3
V gene: TRBV6-1
clone size: .
CDR3 protein: ASSDYTQY

J gene: TRBJ2-5
V gene: TRBV5-1
clone size: .
CDR3 protein: ASTPGLIQETQY

J gene: TRBJ1-1
V gene: TRBV19
clone size: .
CDR3 protein: ASSIQANTEAF

J gene: TRBJ2-3
V gene: TRBV10-1
clone size: .
CDR3 protein: ASSDQRGATDTQY

J gene: TRBJ1-5
V gene: TRBV12-5
clone size: .
CDR3 protein: ASGLVVPGQGNNQPQH

J gene: TRBJ2-5
V gene: TRBV6-5
clone size: .
CDR3 protein: ASRSGWAQETQY

J gene: TRBJ2-5
V gene: TRBV10-3
clone size: .
CDR3 protein: AISPRQGARETQY

J gene: TRBJ2-5
V gene: TRBV9
clone size: .
CDR3 protein: ASSVGDSLGETQY

J gene: TRBJ2-7
V gene: TRBV7-9
clone size: few
CDR3 protein: ASSFGGGSYEQY

J gene: TRBJ1-2
V gene: TRBV29-1
clone size: few
CDR3 protein: SVLLGTYNYGYT

J gene: TRBJ2-3
V gene: TRBV6-1
clone size: .
CDR3 protein: ASSGNWGGGTDTQY

J gene: TRBJ2-1
V gene: TRBV28
clone size: .
CDR3 protein: ASRGQGASYNEQF

J gene: TRBJ2-5
V gene: TRBV25-1
clone size: .
CDR3 protein: ASSPGTSGIETQY

J gene: TRBJ2-7
V gene: TRBV10-1
clone size: .
CDR3 protein: ASRASARDGSYEQY

J gene: TRBJ2-5
V gene: TRBV5-1
clone size: .
CDR3 protein: ASSRGQGVQETQY

J gene: TRBJ2-3
V gene: TRBV27
clone size: .
CDR3 protein: ASSWRQGTDTQY